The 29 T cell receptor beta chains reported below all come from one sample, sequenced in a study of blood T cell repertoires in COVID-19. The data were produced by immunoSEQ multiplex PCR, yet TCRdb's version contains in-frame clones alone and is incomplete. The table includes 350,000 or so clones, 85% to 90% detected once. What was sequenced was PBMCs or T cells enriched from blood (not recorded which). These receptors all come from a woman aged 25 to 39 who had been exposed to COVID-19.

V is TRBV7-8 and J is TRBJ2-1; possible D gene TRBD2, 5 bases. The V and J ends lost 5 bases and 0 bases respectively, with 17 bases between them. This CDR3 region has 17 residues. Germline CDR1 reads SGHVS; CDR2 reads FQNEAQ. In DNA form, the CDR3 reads TGTGCCAGCAGCCGGATCTCTACTAGGAGCTCCTACAATGAGCAGTTCTTC. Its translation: CASSRISTRSSYNEQFF.

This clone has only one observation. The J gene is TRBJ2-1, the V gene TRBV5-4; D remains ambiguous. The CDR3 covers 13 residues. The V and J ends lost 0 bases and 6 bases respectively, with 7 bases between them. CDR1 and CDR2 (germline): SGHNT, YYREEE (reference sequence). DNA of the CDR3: TGTGCCAGCAGCTTGGAGCCCCTCAATGAGCAGTTCTTC. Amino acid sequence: CASSLEPLNEQFF.

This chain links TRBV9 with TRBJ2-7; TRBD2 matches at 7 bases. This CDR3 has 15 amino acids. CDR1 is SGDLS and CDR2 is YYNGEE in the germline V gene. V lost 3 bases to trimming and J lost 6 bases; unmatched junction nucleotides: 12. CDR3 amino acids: CASSEGSGPYFEQYF. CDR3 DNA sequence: TGTGCCAGCAGCGAGGGTAGCGGGCCTTACTTCGAGCAGTACTTC.

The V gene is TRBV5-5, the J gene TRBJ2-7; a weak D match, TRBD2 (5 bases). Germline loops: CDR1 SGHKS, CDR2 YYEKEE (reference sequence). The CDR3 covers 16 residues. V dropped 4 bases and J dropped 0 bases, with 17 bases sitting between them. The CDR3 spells CASSPLATGSSYEQYF. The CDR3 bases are TGTGCCAGCAGCCCTCTGGCGACTGGGAGCTCCTACGAGCAGTACTTC. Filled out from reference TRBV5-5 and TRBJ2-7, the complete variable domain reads DAGVTQSPTHLIKTRGQQVTLRCSPISGHKSVSWYQQVLGQGPQFIFQYYEKEERGRGNFPDRFSARQFPNYSSELNVNALLLGDSALYLCASSPLATGSSYEQYFGPGTRLTVT.

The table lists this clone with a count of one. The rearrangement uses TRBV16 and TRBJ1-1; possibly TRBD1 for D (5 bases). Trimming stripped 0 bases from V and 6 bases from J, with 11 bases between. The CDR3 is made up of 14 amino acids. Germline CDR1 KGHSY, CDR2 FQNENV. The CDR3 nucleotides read TGTGCCAGCAGCCAATCCAGGGTTTCGGCTGAAGCTTTCTTT. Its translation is CASSQSRVSAEAFF.

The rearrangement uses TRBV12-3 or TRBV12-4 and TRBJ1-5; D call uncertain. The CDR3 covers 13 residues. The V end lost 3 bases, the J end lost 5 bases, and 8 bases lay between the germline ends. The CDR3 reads CASSFLRDQPQHF. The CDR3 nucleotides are TGTGCCAGCAGTTTTTTGCGCGATCAGCCCCAGCATTTT.

The CDR3 DNA reads as TGTGCCAGCAGTCTCGAGGCCGGGAACCTAGACGAGCAGTACTTC. Protein sequence: CASSLEAGNLDEQYF. The genes are TRBV11-2 and TRBJ2-7; a possible D gene is TRBD2 (5 bases). The V gene's germline CDR1 is SGHAT and CDR2 FQNNGV. With 6 bases removed from V and 5 bases from J, the gap between germline ends came to 20 bases. The CDR3 consists of 15 residues.

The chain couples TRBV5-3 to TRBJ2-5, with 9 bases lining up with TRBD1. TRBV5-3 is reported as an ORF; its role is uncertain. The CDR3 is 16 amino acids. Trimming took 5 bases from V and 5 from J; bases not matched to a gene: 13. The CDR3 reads CARSYFTGQGLETQYF. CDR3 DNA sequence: TGTGCCAGAAGTTATTTTACCGGACAGGGGTTGGAGACCCAGTACTTC.

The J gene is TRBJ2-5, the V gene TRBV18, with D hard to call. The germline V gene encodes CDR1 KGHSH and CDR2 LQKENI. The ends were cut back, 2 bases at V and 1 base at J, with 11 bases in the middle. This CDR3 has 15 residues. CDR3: CASSPETNTQETQYF. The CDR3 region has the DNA TGTGCCAGCTCACCAGAAACTAACACCCAAGAGACCCAGTACTTC.

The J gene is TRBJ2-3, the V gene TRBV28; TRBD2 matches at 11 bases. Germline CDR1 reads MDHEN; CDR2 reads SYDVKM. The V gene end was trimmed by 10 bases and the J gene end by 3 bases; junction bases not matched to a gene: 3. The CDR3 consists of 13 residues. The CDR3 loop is CATGTSGTDTQYF. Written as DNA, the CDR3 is TGTGCCACCGGGACTAGCGGAACAGATACGCAGTATTTT.

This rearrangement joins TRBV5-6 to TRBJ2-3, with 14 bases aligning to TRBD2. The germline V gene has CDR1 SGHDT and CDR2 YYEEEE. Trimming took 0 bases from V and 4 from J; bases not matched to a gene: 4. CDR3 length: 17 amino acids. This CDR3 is CASSLAGTSGSADTQYF. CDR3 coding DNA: TGTGCCAGCAGCTTGGCCGGGACTAGCGGGAGTGCAGATACGCAGTATTTT.

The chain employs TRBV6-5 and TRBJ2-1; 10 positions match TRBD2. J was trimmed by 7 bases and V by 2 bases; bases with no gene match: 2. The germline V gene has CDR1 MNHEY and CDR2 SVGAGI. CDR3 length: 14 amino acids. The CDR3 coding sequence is TGTGCCAGCAGTTACGCTAGCGGGAGTAATGAGCAGTTCTTC. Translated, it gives CASSYASGSNEQFF.

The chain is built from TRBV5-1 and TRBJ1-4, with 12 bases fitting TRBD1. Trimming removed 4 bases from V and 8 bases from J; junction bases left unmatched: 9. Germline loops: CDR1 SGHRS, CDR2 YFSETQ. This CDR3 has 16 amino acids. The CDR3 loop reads CASSRGTGGSGEKLFF. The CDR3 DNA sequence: TGCGCCAGCAGCCGGGGGACAGGGGGCAGCGGGGAAAAACTGTTTTTT.

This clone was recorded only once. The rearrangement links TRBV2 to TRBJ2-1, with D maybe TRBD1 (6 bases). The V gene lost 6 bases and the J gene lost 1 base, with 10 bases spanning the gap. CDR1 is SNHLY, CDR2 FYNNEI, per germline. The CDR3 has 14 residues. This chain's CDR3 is CASRTGQSYNEQFF. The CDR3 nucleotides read TGTGCCAGCAGGACCGGACAGTCCTACAATGAGCAGTTCTTC.

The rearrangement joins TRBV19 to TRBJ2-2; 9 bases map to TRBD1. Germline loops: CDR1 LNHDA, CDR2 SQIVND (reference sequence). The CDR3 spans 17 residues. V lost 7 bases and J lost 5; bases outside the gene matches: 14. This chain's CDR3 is CASIASLGTGRTGELFF. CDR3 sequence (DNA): TGTGCCAGTATAGCCTCCTTGGGGACAGGGAGGACCGGGGAGCTGTTTTTT. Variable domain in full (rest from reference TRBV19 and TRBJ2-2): DGGITQSPKYLFRKEGQNVTLSCEQNLNHDAMYWYRQDPGQGLRLIYYSQIVNDFQKGDIAEGYSVSREKKESFPLTVTSAQKNPTAFYLCASIASLGTGRTGELFFGEGSRLTVL.

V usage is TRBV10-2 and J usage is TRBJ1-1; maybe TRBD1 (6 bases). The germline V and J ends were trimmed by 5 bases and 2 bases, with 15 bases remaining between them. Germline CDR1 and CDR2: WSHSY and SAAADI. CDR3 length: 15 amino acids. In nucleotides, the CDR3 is TGCGCCAGCAGTCTTTCAGGGGCAGAAAACACTGAAGCTTTCTTT. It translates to CASSLSGAENTEAFF.

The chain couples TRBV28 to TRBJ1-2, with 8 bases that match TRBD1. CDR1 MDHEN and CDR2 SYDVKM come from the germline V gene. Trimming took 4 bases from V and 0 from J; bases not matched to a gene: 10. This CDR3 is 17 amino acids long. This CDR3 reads CASSSRDRRDPNYGYTF. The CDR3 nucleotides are TGTGCCAGCAGTTCCCGGGACAGGAGAGATCCTAACTATGGCTACACCTTC.

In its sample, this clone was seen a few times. CDR3 coding DNA: TGTGCCAGCAGTTCCGCCTCTAGCGGGAGCTGGAATGAGCAGTTCTTC. This translates into CASSSASSGSWNEQFF. The genes are TRBV6-5 and TRBJ2-1, with 10 bases aligning to TRBD2. V lost 4 bases to trimming and J lost 7 bases; unmatched junction nucleotides: 10. Germline V gene data show CDR1 as MNHEY and CDR2 as SVGAGI. The CDR3 is made up of 16 amino acids.

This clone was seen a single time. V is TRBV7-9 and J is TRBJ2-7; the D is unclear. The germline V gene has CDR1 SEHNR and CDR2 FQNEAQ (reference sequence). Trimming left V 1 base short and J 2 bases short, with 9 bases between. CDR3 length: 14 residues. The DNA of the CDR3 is TGTGCCAGCAGCTTAGAGTCAGGAACCTACGAGCAGTACTTC. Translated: CASSLESGTYEQYF.

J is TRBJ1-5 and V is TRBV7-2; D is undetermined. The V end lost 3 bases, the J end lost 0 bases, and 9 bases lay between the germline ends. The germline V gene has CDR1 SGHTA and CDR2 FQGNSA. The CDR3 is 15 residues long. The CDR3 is CASSLKQNSNQPQHF. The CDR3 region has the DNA TGTGCCAGCAGCTTGAAACAGAATAGCAATCAGCCCCAGCATTTT.

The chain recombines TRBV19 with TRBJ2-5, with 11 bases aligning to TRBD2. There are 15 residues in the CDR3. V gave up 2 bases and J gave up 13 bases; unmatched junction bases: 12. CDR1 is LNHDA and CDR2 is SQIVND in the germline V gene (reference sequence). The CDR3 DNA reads TGTGCCAGTAGTATATCGGCTAGCGGGAGGTCCACTCTGTACTTC. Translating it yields CASSISASGRSTLYF. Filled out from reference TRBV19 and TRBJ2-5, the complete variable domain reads DGGITQSPKYLFRKEGQNVTLSCEQNLNHDAMYWYRQDPGQGLRLIYYSQIVNDFQKGDIAEGYSVSREKKESFPLTVTSAQKNPTAFYLCASSISASGRSTLYFGPGTRLLVL.

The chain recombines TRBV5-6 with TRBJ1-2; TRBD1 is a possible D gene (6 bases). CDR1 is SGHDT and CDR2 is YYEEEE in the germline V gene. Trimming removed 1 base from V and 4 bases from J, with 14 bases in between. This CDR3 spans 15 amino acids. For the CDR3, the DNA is TGTGCCAGCAGCTTGATCTCCGGACAGTTCTATGGCTACACCTTC. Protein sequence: CASSLISGQFYGYTF.

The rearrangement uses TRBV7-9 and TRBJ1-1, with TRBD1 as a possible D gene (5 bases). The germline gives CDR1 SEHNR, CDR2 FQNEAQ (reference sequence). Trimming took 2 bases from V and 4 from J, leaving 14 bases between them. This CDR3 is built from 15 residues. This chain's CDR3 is CASSLSAGRGTEAFF. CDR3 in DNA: TGTGCCAGCAGCTTATCGGCGGGAAGGGGCACTGAAGCTTTCTTT.

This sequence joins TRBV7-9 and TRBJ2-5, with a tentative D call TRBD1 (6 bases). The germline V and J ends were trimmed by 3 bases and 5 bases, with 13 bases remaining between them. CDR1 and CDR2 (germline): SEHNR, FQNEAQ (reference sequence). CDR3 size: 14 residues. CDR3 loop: CASSLGHQGETQYF. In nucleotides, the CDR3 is TGTGCCAGCAGCTTGGGACACCAAGGCGAGACCCAGTACTTC.

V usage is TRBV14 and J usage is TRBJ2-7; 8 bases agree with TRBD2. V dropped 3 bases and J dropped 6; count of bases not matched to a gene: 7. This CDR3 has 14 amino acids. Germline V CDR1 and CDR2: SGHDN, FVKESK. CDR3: CASSHMTSEAEQYF. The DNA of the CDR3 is TGTGCCAGCAGCCACATGACTAGCGAAGCCGAGCAGTACTTC.

This CDR3 is CASSLGLLSQQGNSPLHF. CDR3 coding DNA: TGCGCCAGCAGCTTGGGCCTCCTTAGTCAGCAGGGGAATTCACCCCTCCACTTT. The rearrangement uses TRBV5-1 and TRBJ1-6, with D tentatively TRBD1 (6 bases). Trimming stripped 0 bases from V and 7 bases from J, with 20 bases between. Germline V gene sequence: CDR1 SGHRS, CDR2 YFSETQ. CDR3 length equals 18 residues.

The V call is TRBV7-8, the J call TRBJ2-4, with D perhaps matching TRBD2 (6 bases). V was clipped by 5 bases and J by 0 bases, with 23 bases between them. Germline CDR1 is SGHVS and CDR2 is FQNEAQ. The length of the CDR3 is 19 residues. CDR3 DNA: TGTGCCAGCAGCCAATCACCATCACGGACTATGTTAGCCAAAAACATTCAGTACTTC. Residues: CASSQSPSRTMLAKNIQYF.

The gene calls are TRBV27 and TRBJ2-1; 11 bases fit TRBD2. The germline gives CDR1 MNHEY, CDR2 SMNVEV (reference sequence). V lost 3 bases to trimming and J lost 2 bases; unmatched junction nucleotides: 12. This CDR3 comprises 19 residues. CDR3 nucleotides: TGTGCCAGCAGTTTGGCTAGCGGGAGGTGGGGGGGGCCCTACAATGAGCAGTTCTTC. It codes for CASSLASGRWGGPYNEQFF.

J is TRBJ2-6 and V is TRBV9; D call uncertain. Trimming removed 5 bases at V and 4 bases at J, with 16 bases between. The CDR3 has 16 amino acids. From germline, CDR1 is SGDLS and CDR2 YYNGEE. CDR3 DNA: TGTGCCAGCAGAATGAGCGTTTCAGCCGGGGCCAACGTCCTGACTTTC. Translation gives CASRMSVSAGANVLTF.